These T cell receptor beta chains were read from a single sample in a study of CD8 T cells in ankylosing spondylitis. TCRdb re-derived calls from the 5' RACE reads in MiXCR, one entry per CDR3 protein. The top ten hold 0.75% to 0.9% of the sample, which has 470,000 or so distinct CDR3 sequences, around 26% seen once. Sequenced sample: blood, either unsorted or a sorted T cell fraction (not recorded which). The origin of the receptors is a male donor with ankylosing spondylitis. The CDR3 runs from the conserved cysteine through the conserved F or W. Fields, in order: J gene, D gene, CDR3 length, V gene, clone size, CDR3 protein, CDR3 DNA. D genes are given only for firm matches. Not all rows give a size; the values are once, few, many and, for expanded clones, a class.

TRBJ2-3	TRBD2	14	TRBV24-1	few	CATSVSGSADTQYF	TGTGCCACCAGTGTTAGCGGGAGCGCAGATACGCAGTATTTT
TRBJ2-5	TRBD1	15	TRBV7-9	.	CASSSGTGGAETQYF	TGTGCCAGCAGCTCCGGGACAGGGGGAGCGGAGACCCAGTACTTC
TRBJ1-5	.	14	TRBV12-3/TRBV12-4	many	CASSFGVVGQPQHF	TGTGCCAGCAGTTTCGGGGTAGTAGGTCAGCCCCAGCATTTT
TRBJ2-1	TRBD2	17	TRBV7-6	.	CASSPLGLAGAYNEQFF	TGTGCCAGCAGCCCCCTCGGACTAGCGGGAGCCTACAATGAGCAGTTCTTC
TRBJ2-1	TRBD2	16	TRBV7-2	.	CASSPLRRREINEQFF	TGTGCCAGCAGCCCCCTTCGGCGGCGGGAGATCAATGAGCAGTTCTTC
TRBJ2-3	TRBD2	14	TRBV29-1	few	CSVGIAGGVDTQYF	TGCAGCGTTGGCATAGCGGGAGGGGTAGATACGCAGTATTTT
TRBJ2-2	.	13	TRBV5-1	many	CASNTANTGELFF	TGCGCCAGCAACACCGCGAACACCGGGGAGCTGTTTTTT
TRBJ2-3	.	12	TRBV12-3/TRBV12-4	few	CASSLKGLTQYF	TGTGCCAGCAGTTTGAAAGGGCTTACGCAGTATTTT
TRBJ1-3	.	14	TRBV11-2	many	CASSLAGTGNTIYF	TGTGCCAGCAGCCTCGCAGGGACTGGAAACACCATATATTTT
TRBJ2-2	TRBD1	15	TRBV24-1	.	CATSRDRGNTGELFF	TGTGCCACCAGCCGGGACAGGGGAAACACCGGGGAGCTGTTTTTT
TRBJ1-3	.	15	TRBV29-1	.	CSVAPGPLMGNTIYF	TGCAGCGTTGCTCCGGGACCACTAATGGGAAACACCATATATTTT
TRBJ2-2	.	13	TRBV3-1	many	CASSQFLSGELFF	TGTGCCAGCAGCCAATTTCTTTCCGGGGAGCTGTTTTTT
TRBJ1-1	.	11	TRBV6-1	few	CAARMNTEAFF	TGTGCAGCCCGGATGAACACTGAAGCTTTCTTT
TRBJ2-4	.	17	TRBV11-2	few	CASSLDQGGLAKNIQYF	TGTGCCAGCAGCTTAGATCAGGGGGGGTTAGCCAAAAACATTCAGTACTTC
TRBJ2-4	.	16	TRBV5-6	few	CASSLARGGQRNIQYF	TGTGCCAGCAGCTTGGCCAGGGGGGGGCAACGAAACATTCAGTACTTC
TRBJ1-1	.	14	TRBV5-1	many	CASSPTQGNTEAFF	TGCGCCAGCAGCCCGACCCAGGGTAACACTGAAGCTTTCTTT
TRBJ2-1	.	15	TRBV3-1	few	CASSPVGGAYNEQFF	TGTGCCAGCAGCCCGGTTGGGGGAGCATACAATGAGCAGTTCTTC
TRBJ1-4	TRBD1	14	TRBV6-1	.	CASRQGEVNEKLFF	TGTGCCAGCAGACAGGGGGAAGTTAATGAAAAACTGTTTTTT
TRBJ1-1	.	15	TRBV27	few	CASSTEGLLNTEAFF	TGTGCCAGCAGTACCGAGGGGCTACTGAACACTGAAGCTTTCTTT
TRBJ1-5	.	14	TRBV3-1	few	CASSQGKGNQPQHF	TGTGCCAGCAGCCAAGGAAAGGGAAATCAGCCCCAGCATTTT
TRBJ1-4	.	18	TRBV12-3/TRBV12-4	.	CASCFGEPLIIRKEKLFF	TGTGCCAGCTGTTTTGGCGAGCCTTTAATAATACGGAAGGAAAAACTGTTTTTT
TRBJ1-6	.	12	TRBV11-2	.	CASSLRGSPLHF	TGTGCCAGCAGCTTAAGGGGATCACCCCTCCACTTT
TRBJ2-5	.	14	TRBV5-1	.	CASSGRQSEGAQYF	TGCGCCAGCAGCGGAAGACAGTCCGAGGGGGCCCAGTACTTC
TRBJ2-1	.	15	TRBV5-1	.	CASSLSPGYQNEQFF	TGCGCCAGCAGCTTATCCCCAGGGTACCAAAATGAGCAGTTCTTC
TRBJ2-1	TRBD1	15	TRBV11-2	few	CASSLDRAPLNEQFF	TGTGCCAGCAGCTTGGACAGGGCTCCCCTCAATGAGCAGTTCTTC
TRBJ1-5	TRBD1	14	TRBV10-3	.	CAISGTGGEQPQHF	TGTGCCATCAGTGGGACAGGGGGAGAGCAGCCCCAGCATTTT
TRBJ2-5	.	14	TRBV14	few	CASSQRQGRETQYF	TGTGCCAGCAGCCAACGGCAGGGGAGGGAGACCCAGTACTTC
TRBJ2-1	TRBD2	18	TRBV13	few	CASSAPGLASSSYNEQFF	TGTGCCAGCAGCGCCCCGGGACTAGCGTCGAGCTCCTACAATGAGCAGTTCTTC
TRBJ2-7	.	15	TRBV4-2	.	CASSQDWSRPTEQYF	TGTGCCAGCAGCCAAGATTGGTCCCGACCGACAGAGCAGTACTTC
TRBJ2-1	TRBD2	16	TRBV6-1	few	CASSQTSGSSYNEQFF	TGTGCCAGCAGTCAGACTAGCGGGAGCTCCTACAATGAGCAGTTCTTC
TRBJ2-5	.	14	TRBV27	.	CASSLLDKLETQYF	TGTGCCAGCAGTTTATTAGATAAGTTGGAGACCCAGTACTTC